This TCR beta chain is from a study of blood T cells in healthy people across ages (dated by TCRdb to between 2014 and 2016). For the wider study: In model experiments, roughly one uniquely barcoded TCR beta cDNA molecule per two T cells was captured by template switching. Age-related changes in TCR beta repertoire diversity were measured in the study by deep sequencing normalized with unique cDNA molecular identifiers. Donors were grouped into four age groups: young (average about 15 years), middle-aged (roughly 40), aged (around 60) and long-lived (around 80). To avoid experimental bias, donors of different ages were distributed randomly across sequencing lanes. Two additional independent replicas of 1 million unique cDNA reads from the same blood draw were analyzed for two donors (one aged 18 to 30 and one aged 80 or older). The study at large found these results: A strong correlation was found between observed TCR beta diversity and the percentage of naive T cells measured by flow cytometry. The CMV infection status of donors was not known, potentially confounding age-related changes in expanded clonotypes. As age increased, observed TCR beta diversity per million T cells dropped in a roughly linear way, and a significant reduction was already evident by age roughly 36. Estimates of total diversity based on one million sequenced T cells were regarded as lower bounds and as underestimates. The long-lived group showed more naive CD4+ T cells, fewer expanded clones and increased TCR diversity than the aged group, suggesting age selection. Since profiling was done on bulk unsorted PBMCs, naive and antigen-experienced compartments could not be conclusively compared.

On this clonotype itself: The clone's antigen remains unknown. Nothing much larger sits one base from this clone, and base qualities are not available.

The library was generated by 5' RACE. Instrument used: Illumina HiSeq 2500. A second about 7 to 11 cycle PCR used a sample-barcoded 5' primer and a J-beta primer mix. A unique molecular identifier was introduced onto each TCR beta cDNA molecule by a template-switch 5' adaptor carrying 12 random nucleotides. Each sample yielded at least 2.5 million CDR3-containing paired-end reads. All of the RNA was converted into first-strand cDNA using the Mint cDNA synthesis kit, with a TRBC-specific oligonucleotide serving as the primer. Following uracil-DNA glycosylase treatment, a first 18-cycle PCR with universal primers M1SS and BC2_uni_R was performed on all cDNA. On the study's bioinformatics: Normalization of each sample was performed by random selection of 1 million high-quality reads, each carrying a distinct molecular identifier. Instead of being binned into consensus sequences, reads with shared molecular identifiers were discarded. CDR3 identification, clonotype clustering and error correction used MiTCR with a Q25 quality threshold and the strictest error-elimination algorithm. Lower-bound total TCR beta diversity was estimated with a nonparametric unseen species model using Euler transformation. The raw public reads went through TCRdb reprocessing: fastp at Q25, MiXCR clone calling, in-frame beta chains kept. Each CDR3 protein appears once, grouped with its most common genes and DNA. The V and J calls and clone size are TCRdb's, not the authors'. The sample yields about 830,000 distinct CDR3 sequences; 62% were counted once. Of the sample, 25% to 30% is held by the ten largest clones.

Systemically healthy Caucasian individuals from Russia, approximately 39 in total and aged roughly 6 to 100 years, were included as donors. About 9.6 milliliters of peripheral blood were collected from each donor into EDTA-treated Vacutainer tubes. Ficoll-Paque density-gradient centrifugation was used to isolate PBMCs, with at least 6 million per sample. Trizol reagent was used to extract total RNA from the PBMCs, yielding at least 5 micrograms per sample. Naive CD45RAhigh/CD27high T cell percentages were measured by flow cytometry on a PBMC aliquot from every donor. The clonotype comes from a young man in good health. Sequencing was carried out using blood.

The nucleotide sequence reads TGTGCCAGCAGTCAACGGTCGGGACAGGTAGTTTCTACGCAGTATTTT. It codes for CASSQRSGQVVSTQYF. Recombination linked TRBV7-2 to TRBJ2-3; 8 junctional bases match TRBD1. Relative to germline, V is missing 6 bases and J is missing 8 bases, with 16 bases of the junction outside any gene match. From the cysteine up to the phenylalanine, the CDR3 has a length of 16 residues. Only the CDR3 region is kept as DNA, spanning 48 bases read in frame from base 1. Taken from the germline V gene, the CDR1 and CDR2 loops are SGHTA and FQGNSA.